The rows below give T cell receptor beta chains drawn from one sample of a study of beta chain features in type 1 diabetes. The protocol was immunoSEQ multiplex PCR, while the TCRdb copy is restricted to in-frame clones and leaves out a portion. Here the sample spans 250,000 or so clones, more than 65% being singletons. Sample: naive CD4+ T cells from blood. The receptors were gathered from a man aged 30 to 39 in good health. Each CDR3 is given without its conserved first and last residue. D genes are given only for firm matches.

>TRBV18|.|TRBJ1-5
ASSPPGQPQH
>TRBV28|TRBD2|TRBJ2-3
ASTQISGRDTDTQY
>TRBV16|.|TRBJ1-1
ASSQSGTEAF
>TRBV6-6|TRBD1|TRBJ1-1
AARDRGTEAF
>TRBV29-1|TRBD2|TRBJ2-7
SVRPRGGPYEQY
>TRBV30|.|TRBJ2-1
AWSKTTNNEQF
>TRBV30|TRBD1|TRBJ2-7
AWSVLPTGGLYEQY
>TRBV2|.|TRBJ2-4
ASTLADAQNIQY
>TRBV29-1|.|TRBJ1-3
SVEYGYGNTIY
>TRBV7-6|TRBD2|TRBJ2-3
ASSGTSGSLLADTQY
>TRBV29-1|.|TRBJ1-1
SAGPLLNTEAF
>TRBV29-1|.|TRBJ2-2
SVERGTGELF
>TRBV10-3|.|TRBJ2-1
AISDSRENNEQF
>TRBV9|.|TRBJ2-1
ASSVDGSDNEQF
>TRBV5-4|TRBD1|TRBJ1-4
ASSSTGTGNEKLF
>TRBV6-4|.|TRBJ2-5
ASSTSETQY
>TRBV14|TRBD1|TRBJ2-1
ASSQVRGPEQF